This TCR beta chain was found in a study of blood T cell repertoires in COVID-19. About the study: COVID-19 samples collected from the United States, Italy and Spain covered acute and convalescent phases.

Method: immunoSEQ multiplex PCR; TCRdb's copy keeps in-frame clones and lacks some. The sample carries 150,000 to 200,000 clones, 80% to 85% recorded once. A Seattle source enrolled patients during active infection and followed them longitudinally. There are 16 residues in the CDR3. Looked up from germline, CDR1 is LGHNA and CDR2 is YNFKEQ. V was trimmed by 2 bases and J by 0 bases, leaving 10 bases between them. Sequencing used peripheral blood. The chain recombines TRBV4-2 with TRBJ1-4, with D unclear. This clonotype was sampled from a woman aged 70-85 years with COVID-19, enrolled during active disease. The CDR3 loop reads CASSQRVLATNEKLFF. Here the CDR3 DNA reads TGTGCCAGCAGCCAACGGGTCCTTGCAACTAATGAAAAACTGTTTTTT.